Presented here are 28 T cell receptor beta chains from one specimen sequenced in a study of T cells after yellow fever vaccination. TCRdb processed the 5' RACE reads anew with MiXCR; each CDR3 protein has one entry. The table shows under 300,000 distinct CDR3 sequences, with 6.9% occurring only once. Sequences were derived from CD4+ T cells sorted from PBMCs, sampled 15 days after the yellow fever booster vaccination. These receptors were collected from a man aged 30 to 45 who received the YFV17D yellow fever vaccine.

This clonotype was detected only a few times. The chain combines TRBV14 with TRBJ2-7, with D perhaps matching TRBD1 (6 bases). CDR1 and CDR2 from the germline V gene are SGHDN and FVKESK. The CDR3 has 15 residues. Trimming pared 0 bases from V and 2 bases from J, leaving 11 bases between. The CDR3 loop is CASSQDRRTAYEQYF. The DNA of the CDR3 is TGTGCCAGCAGCCAAGATCGTCGGACAGCCTACGAGCAGTACTTC.

This clonotype was observed at least ten times. V gene TRBV5-1 combines with J gene TRBJ2-5; D unresolved. V was shortened by 1 base and J by 3 bases, with 10 bases between the two germline ends. The CDR3 runs 14 residues. The V gene's germline CDR1 is SGHRS and CDR2 YFSETQ. CDR3 sequence: CASSLTDLEETQYF. The CDR3 DNA reads as TGCGCCAGCAGCTTGACGGACCTCGAAGAGACCCAGTACTTC.

This clonotype was detected a few times. The V call is TRBV7-3, the J call TRBJ1-1; TRBD1 might be the D (6 bases). The CDR3 loop spans 13 amino acids. Germline V gene sequence: CDR1 SGHTA, CDR2 FQGTGA. V was cut by 3 bases and J by 4 bases, with 9 bases left in between. The CDR3: CASSFSQGTEAFF. CDR3 nucleotides: TGTGCCAGCAGCTTCTCACAGGGCACTGAAGCTTTCTTT. The whole variable domain, filled in from reference TRBV7-3 and TRBJ1-1, reads GAGVSQTPSNKVTEKGKYVELRCDPISGHTALYWYRQSLGQGPEFLIYFQGTGAADDSGLPNDRFFAVRPEGSVSTLKIQRTERGDSAVYLCASSFSQGTEAFFGQGTRLTVV.

The CDR3 loop reads CASSIRTFGYTF. DNA of the CDR3: TGTGCCAGCAGCATCCGGACATTTGGCTACACCTTC. The chain has TRBV7-2 and TRBJ1-2; D is possibly TRBD1 (5 bases). The CDR3 is 12 residues long. The germline V gene has CDR1 SGHTA and CDR2 FQGNSA. V lost 5 bases and J 7 bases, leaving 11 bases between the germline ends.

V usage is TRBV7-2 and J usage is TRBJ2-1; D ambiguous. The V end was cut by 8 bases, the J end by 4 bases, with 12 bases between. There are 13 residues in the CDR3. CDR1 and CDR2 from the germline V gene are SGHTA and FQGNSA. CDR3: CASWSQQYNEQFF. The CDR3 nucleotides are TGTGCCAGCTGGAGCCAACAGTACAATGAGCAGTTCTTC.

This clonotype was seen a few times. The V and J genes are TRBV5-1 and TRBJ1-2; no definite D call. V was cut by 5 bases and J by 0 bases, with 14 bases left in between. The CDR3 sequence is 15 residues long. The V gene's germline CDR1 is SGHRS and CDR2 YFSETQ. The CDR3 is CASRSGSGTNYGYTF. The CDR3 DNA is TGCGCCAGCAGGAGCGGGTCCGGGACTAACTATGGCTACACCTTC.

This clonotype appeared a few times. The genes are TRBV7-2 and TRBJ2-3; D might be TRBD2 (6 bases). The CDR3 spans 16 residues. Germline V lookup: CDR1 SGHTA, CDR2 FQGNSA. V was clipped by 4 bases and J by 6 bases, with 20 bases between them. The chain's CDR3 is CASSSDPGLPRDTQYF. The CDR3 region has the DNA TGTGCCAGCAGCTCAGATCCGGGACTCCCAAGGGATACGCAGTATTTT.

This clonotype was seen more than once but under ten times. This chain connects TRBV5-5 to TRBJ2-3, with unresolved D. Germline V lookup: CDR1 SGHKS, CDR2 YYEKEE (reference sequence). Trimming took 3 bases from V and 2 from J, leaving 16 bases between them. This CDR3 has 16 amino acids. The CDR3 loop is CASSSRRAAYTDTQYF. In DNA form, the CDR3 reads TGTGCCAGCAGCTCGAGGCGCGCAGCCTACACAGATACGCAGTATTTT.

V is TRBV20-1 and J is TRBJ1-1; D unresolved. CDR3 size: 13 residues. Trimming removed 0 bases at V and 1 base at J, with 6 bases between. The germline CDR1 and CDR2 sequences are DFQATT and SNEGSKA (reference sequence). The CDR3 DNA reads TGCAGTGCTAGAGATATCAGGAACACTGAAGCTTTCTTT. This encodes CSARDIRNTEAFF.

In its sample, this clonotype was seen many times. The chain links TRBV6-5 to TRBJ2-5; possibly TRBD1 for D (6 bases). CDR1 and CDR2 (germline): MNHEY, SVGAGI. V was pared by 7 bases and J by 2 bases, with 8 bases between. CDR3 length: 12 amino acids. The CDR3 is CASTGQQETQYF. CDR3 coding DNA: TGTGCCAGCACCGGACAGCAAGAGACCCAGTACTTC.

This clonotype was seen a few times. This chain connects TRBV9 to TRBJ2-5; weak D call: TRBD2 (7 bases). The germline V gene encodes CDR1 SGDLS and CDR2 YYNGEE. CDR3 length: 15 residues. The V and J ends lost 6 bases and 5 bases respectively, with 20 bases between them. For the CDR3, the DNA is TGTGCCAGCAACATACAGGGAGGGGCGGTCGAGACCCAGTACTTC. Its translation is CASNIQGGAVETQYF.

This clonotype showed up just a few times. The V call is TRBV7-9, the J call TRBJ2-5; possible D gene TRBD2, 6 bases. The CDR3 is 13 amino acids. V shed 7 bases and J shed 3 bases, with 12 bases lying between them. Per germline, CDR1 SEHNR and CDR2 FQNEAQ (reference sequence). As DNA, the CDR3 is TGTGCCAGCAACCGGGGAGGAAAAGAGACCCAGTACTTC. Translating it yields CASNRGGKETQYF.

The chain recombines TRBV5-4 with TRBJ2-2; 8 bases map to TRBD1. CDR1 and CDR2 (germline): SGHNT, YYREEE (reference sequence). The CDR3 extends over 16 amino acids. V was pared by 2 bases and J by 6 bases, with 9 bases of the junction left unmatched. CDR3 DNA: TGTGCCAGCAGCTTTAGGAACGCAGGGGGCCCCGGGGAGCTGTTTTTT. Encoded protein: CASSFRNAGGPGELFF.

Concerning this clonotype: This clone may be a read error of a much larger clone one base away. The chain couples TRBV6-5 to TRBJ1-1; 7 bases fit TRBD1. The V gene end was trimmed by 7 bases and the J gene end by 12 bases; junction bases not matched to a gene: 11. The CDR3 length is 12 residues. Germline-derived CDR1 and CDR2 are MNHEY and SVGAGI. CDR3 DNA: TGTGCCAGCACCGCCAACAGGGGCCGAACTTTCTTT. Protein sequence: CASTANRGRTFF.

This clonotype was seen a handful of times. The chain employs TRBV20-1 and TRBJ1-6; tentatively, D is TRBD1 (5 bases). The length of the CDR3 is 15 residues. Trimming stripped 0 bases from V and 10 bases from J, with 16 bases between. CDR1 is DFQATT, CDR2 SNEGSKA, per germline (reference sequence). The CDR3 is CSARDRGGPRSPLHF. The CDR3 coding sequence is TGCAGTGCTAGAGATCGGGGCGGTCCGCGGTCACCCCTCCACTTT.

There are a few counts of this clonotype. J is TRBJ2-7 and V is TRBV12-3 or TRBV12-4, with 7 bases that match TRBD2. There are 18 residues in the CDR3. After removal of 3 bases from V and 2 bases from J, the junction contained 16 bases not matched to a gene. The CDR3 loop reads CASSFRGSGLGNPYEQYF. CDR3 coding DNA: TGTGCCAGCAGTTTTCGGGGTAGTGGACTAGGCAACCCCTACGAGCAGTACTTC.

The chain links TRBV3-1 to TRBJ2-1; tentatively, D is TRBD2 (6 bases). Germline V gene data show CDR1 as LGHDT and CDR2 as YNNKEL (reference sequence). This CDR3 is 14 amino acids long. Trimming removed 0 bases at V and 15 bases at J, with 18 bases between. The CDR3 DNA sequence: TGTGCCAGCAGCCAAGAAGGCTTTGGGGGAGGTGTGTTCTTC. Translated: CASSQEGFGGGVFF.

There are a few counts of this clonotype. The gene calls are TRBV5-1 and TRBJ2-1; the D gene is possibly TRBD2 (5 bases). Germline V lookup: CDR1 SGHRS, CDR2 YFSETQ. V lost 6 bases and J 8 bases, leaving 12 bases between the germline ends. This CDR3 contains 12 residues. This CDR3 is CASNRWGDEQFF. CDR3 sequence (DNA): TGCGCCAGCAACCGCTGGGGAGATGAGCAGTTCTTC.

This clonotype showed up just a few times. The chain joins TRBV6-2 or TRBV6-3 to TRBJ2-7; a possible D gene is TRBD2 (6 bases). Germline CDR1 MNHEY, CDR2 SVGEGT. V was trimmed by 5 bases and J by 6 bases, leaving 14 bases between them. This CDR3 comprises 13 residues. CDR3 bases: TGTGCCAGCAGTCAATTGCGGCGGGGCGAGCAGTACTTC. Its translation: CASSQLRRGEQYF.

The DNA of the CDR3 is TGTGCCAGCAGCCGTACTTACGCGTGGGATGAGCAGTTCTTC. Its protein is CASSRTYAWDEQFF. This chain joins TRBV7-9 and TRBJ2-1, with D unclear. The CDR3 is made up of 14 amino acids. The V and J ends lost 5 bases and 8 bases respectively, with 16 bases between them. From germline, CDR1 is SEHNR and CDR2 FQNEAQ (reference sequence).

J is TRBJ2-5 and V is TRBV5-1; the match to TRBD2 covers 9 bases. This CDR3 has 16 residues. The germline gives CDR1 SGHRS, CDR2 YFSETQ. Trimming removed 1 base from V and 0 bases from J; junction bases left unmatched: 4. The CDR3: CASSLLPSGDQETQYF. In DNA form, the CDR3 reads TGCGCCAGCAGCTTGCTCCCTAGCGGGGACCAAGAGACCCAGTACTTC. The whole variable domain, remainder taken from reference TRBV5-1 and TRBJ2-5, is KAGVTQTPRYLIKTRGQQVTLSCSPISGHRSVSWYQQTPGQGLQFLFEYFSETQRNKGNFPGRFSGRQFSNSRSEMNVSTLELGDSALYLCASSLLPSGDQETQYFGPGTRLLVL.

In this sample, this clonotype turned up many times. V usage is TRBV6-6 and J usage is TRBJ1-5; TRBD1 aligns across 8 bases. The CDR3 sequence is 12 residues long. After removal of 7 bases from V and 7 bases from J, the junction contained 3 bases not matched to a gene. Germline CDR1 MNHNY, CDR2 SVGAGI (reference sequence). CDR3 region: CASKTGDQPQHF. CDR3 in DNA: TGTGCCAGCAAGACAGGGGACCAGCCCCAGCATTTT.

This clonotype has a count of ten or more. The chain couples TRBV20-1 to TRBJ2-4, with a tentative D call TRBD2 (6 bases). The CDR3 has 14 amino acids. Germline assignment: CDR1 DFQATT and CDR2 SNEGSKA (reference sequence). V was cut by 5 bases and J by 5 bases, with 16 bases left in between. This CDR3 reads CSARDFSSQNIQYF. The CDR3 DNA reads TGCAGTGCTCGGGACTTTTCATCTCAAAACATTCAGTACTTC.

This clonotype was observed a handful of times. The CDR3 DNA sequence: TGCAGTGCAACAGAACTAGGGTGGGCCTACGAGCAGTACTTC. Encoded protein: CSATELGWAYEQYF. The chain recombines TRBV20-1 with TRBJ2-7, with D perhaps matching TRBD2 (5 bases). CDR3 length equals 14 residues. V lost 6 bases and J 2 bases, leaving 17 bases between the germline ends. In germline, CDR1 is DFQATT, CDR2 SNEGSKA (reference sequence).

This clonotype was seen ten or more times. The chain joins TRBV7-9 to TRBJ1-4; D might be TRBD1 (6 bases). CDR3 length: 16 residues. Trimming left V 6 bases short and J 3 bases short, with 17 bases between. Germline V gene sequence: CDR1 SEHNR, CDR2 FQNEAQ (reference sequence). CDR3 in amino acids: CASRPQGSGPNEKLFF. The CDR3 coding sequence is TGTGCCAGCAGACCACAGGGAAGTGGGCCTAATGAAAAACTGTTTTTT.

This clonotype was seen many times. The chain links TRBV7-9 to TRBJ2-1, with TRBD2 matching 7 bases. This CDR3 comprises 16 residues. Germline V lookup: CDR1 SEHNR, CDR2 FQNEAQ (reference sequence). Unmatched junction bases numbered 17, after V lost 5 bases and J lost 10 bases. DNA for the CDR3: TGTGCCAGCAGCCCCCGCTTTGGTGCGGGAGAGAGAGAGCAGTTCTTC. Encoded protein: CASSPRFGAGEREQFF.

The genes are TRBV6-2 or TRBV6-3 and TRBJ2-1; TRBD2 might be the D (5 bases). In germline, CDR1 is MNHEY, CDR2 SVGEGT. Trimming left V 9 bases short and J 7 bases short, with 10 bases between. CDR3 length: 11 amino acids. In DNA, the CDR3 is TGTGCCAGTTCGGGGTGGAATGAGCAGTTCTTC. Translated, it gives CASSGWNEQFF.

This clonotype appeared a few times. This chain links TRBV12-3 or TRBV12-4 with TRBJ1-2; 7 nucleotides match TRBD1. V lost 8 bases, J lost 0 bases, and 12 bases stayed unmatched. This CDR3 is 16 amino acids long. CDR3 coding DNA: TGTGCCAGCTCCTTTGTGGCCCAGGGGGCTAACTATGGCTACACCTTC. Amino acids: CASSFVAQGANYGYTF.